This T cell receptor (beta chain) was recovered during a study of shared clonotypes between healthy human individuals. Every subset had its genomic DNA shared out evenly among several immunoSEQ plates. TCRdb's table, derived via immunoSEQ multiplex PCR, lists solely in-frame clones and lacks some. Of 2.3 million or so clones in the sample, 85% to 95% were seen once. The germline CDR1 and CDR2 sequences are SGHDN and FVKESK. Trimming took off 4 bases at V and 3 bases at J, with 16 bases between the two ends. The CDR3 is made up of 15 amino acids. This clonotype was obtained from a man younger than 35 in good health. Some clones in this sample may be carry-over from other donors' samples. The sample comprised naive CD4+ T cells from PBMCs. Subset denoted: CD45RA+ positively selected. The rearrangement uses TRBV14 and TRBJ2-7; TRBD1 might be the D (6 bases). Here the CDR3 DNA reads TGTGCCAGCAGCCGAGCTCAGGGGTTGGGCTACGAGCAGTACTTC. Its protein product is CASSRAQGLGYEQYF.